This T cell receptor (beta chain) originates from a study of Graves' ophthalmopathy and Graves' hyperthyroidism. For the study at large: By definition, stable hyperthyroidism involved no ophthalmopathy within 18 months of follow-up.

This clonotype was recorded only once. As yet, its antigen is unknown. Looked up from germline, CDR1 is DFQATT and CDR2 is SNEGSKA (reference sequence). V was trimmed by 3 bases and J by 11 bases, leaving 17 bases between them. The CDR3 is made up of 14 amino acids. From RNA, the CDR3 regions of TCR beta chains were amplified and sequenced. Investigators did first-round RT-PCR with HTBI primers, then second-round multiplex PCR. TCRdb ran MiXCR on the multiplex PCR reads and lists one entry per CDR3 protein. This sample carries over a million distinct CDR3 sequences, 35% to 40% of them seen once, and the ten largest clones take 11%. Recruitment covered hyperthyroidism patients aged 18 to 65 whose new diagnosis was of under 2 months' duration. It was on clinical symptoms, serum thyroxine, TRAb, thyroid ultrasound and orbital computed tomography that diagnosis relied. Regarding the study as a whole: A 13-signature model separated ophthalmopathy from stable hyperthyroidism, about 90% sensitivity, 75% to 84% specificity.

The sample consisted of peripheral blood or thyroid tissue (not recorded which). The rearrangement joins TRBV20-1 to TRBJ1-6, with TRBD1 as a possible D gene (6 bases). The receptor was derived from an adult man with Graves' hyperthyroidism. This CDR3 reads CSARKQGGIPPLHF. DNA of the CDR3: TGCAGTGCTAGGAAACAGGGTGGGATTCCACCCCTCCACTTT.